This T cell receptor (beta chain) appears in the sequencing data of a study of blood T cell repertoires in COVID-19 (dated by TCRdb to about 2020). Background for the entire study: Samples covering the acute and convalescent phases of COVID-19 were provided by collaborators in the United States, Italy and Spain. The samples were drawn from the first 160 participants of the ongoing ImmuneRACE study and from more than 1,000 subjects provided by 6 global collaborators. HLA class I and class II types, where available, came from metadata supplied by the sample provider rather than from assay-based typing. The material from the prospective study consisted of cDNA or gDNA derived from T cells, B-cell-depleted T cells, or PBMCs. The repertoires were released in a freely available public database meant as a resource for research on the immune response to SARS-CoV-2. The dataset comprised deeply sampled blood TCRbeta repertoires from subjects exposed to, actively infected with, or recovered from COVID-19. Sample metadata almost always included a de-identified subject ID, COVID-19 status, age in years and sex. General findings and caveats noted by the study authors: How much clinical and demographic metadata was included differed by source and by participant, and the metadata was provided uncurated.

This clone was found once. Its target antigen remains unknown. No base qualities exist here, and no much larger clone lies one base off it. Including the terminal cysteine and phenylalanine, the CDR3 comprises 15 residues. The entry retains the CDR3 DNA only, 45 bases that are in frame from base 1. The germline V gene (reference sequence) sets CDR1 to DFQATT and CDR2 to SNEGSKA. Trimming costs V 3 bases and J 0 bases, and their ends lie 15 bases apart. Collaborating institutions collected whole blood in K2EDTA tubes following their own protocols. For TCRbeta analysis, collaborator samples were shipped as frozen whole blood, as isolated PBMCs, or as DNA extracted from either sample type. TCRbeta CDR3 regions were amplified from genomic DNA using the immunoSEQ Assay, a bias-controlled multiplex PCR. The study's own analysis went as follows. Nucleated cell counts per sample were estimated from amplification of reference gene primers within the assay. To quantify the absolute abundance of each unique TCRbeta CDR3 rearrangement, sequence reads were collapsed and filtered. For each sample, productive Simpson clonality was calculated by taking the square root of Simpson's diversity index across productive rearrangements. Not all clones reach the TCRdb copy of this immuneACCESS table, which keeps in-frame sequences only. Checked studies attribute under half of the gap to unresolved V genes and leave the rest unexplained. The D gene and trimming were derived from the DNA, and the V and J assignments and clone size from that table. Present in this sample are 150,000 to 200,000 clones, 75% to 80% of which were seen just once. The ten largest clones add up to less than 30% of the sample.

The sequencing sample was made of peripheral blood. This TCR derives from an older woman with acute or convalescent COVID-19. The rearranged segments are TRBV20-1 and TRBJ2-7, and TRBD2 may be the D gene, going by 5 matching bases. DNA sequence: TGCAGTGCTAGTAGTTCGAGTAGCGTCTCCTACGAGCAGTACTTC. This translates into CSASSSSSVSYEQYF.